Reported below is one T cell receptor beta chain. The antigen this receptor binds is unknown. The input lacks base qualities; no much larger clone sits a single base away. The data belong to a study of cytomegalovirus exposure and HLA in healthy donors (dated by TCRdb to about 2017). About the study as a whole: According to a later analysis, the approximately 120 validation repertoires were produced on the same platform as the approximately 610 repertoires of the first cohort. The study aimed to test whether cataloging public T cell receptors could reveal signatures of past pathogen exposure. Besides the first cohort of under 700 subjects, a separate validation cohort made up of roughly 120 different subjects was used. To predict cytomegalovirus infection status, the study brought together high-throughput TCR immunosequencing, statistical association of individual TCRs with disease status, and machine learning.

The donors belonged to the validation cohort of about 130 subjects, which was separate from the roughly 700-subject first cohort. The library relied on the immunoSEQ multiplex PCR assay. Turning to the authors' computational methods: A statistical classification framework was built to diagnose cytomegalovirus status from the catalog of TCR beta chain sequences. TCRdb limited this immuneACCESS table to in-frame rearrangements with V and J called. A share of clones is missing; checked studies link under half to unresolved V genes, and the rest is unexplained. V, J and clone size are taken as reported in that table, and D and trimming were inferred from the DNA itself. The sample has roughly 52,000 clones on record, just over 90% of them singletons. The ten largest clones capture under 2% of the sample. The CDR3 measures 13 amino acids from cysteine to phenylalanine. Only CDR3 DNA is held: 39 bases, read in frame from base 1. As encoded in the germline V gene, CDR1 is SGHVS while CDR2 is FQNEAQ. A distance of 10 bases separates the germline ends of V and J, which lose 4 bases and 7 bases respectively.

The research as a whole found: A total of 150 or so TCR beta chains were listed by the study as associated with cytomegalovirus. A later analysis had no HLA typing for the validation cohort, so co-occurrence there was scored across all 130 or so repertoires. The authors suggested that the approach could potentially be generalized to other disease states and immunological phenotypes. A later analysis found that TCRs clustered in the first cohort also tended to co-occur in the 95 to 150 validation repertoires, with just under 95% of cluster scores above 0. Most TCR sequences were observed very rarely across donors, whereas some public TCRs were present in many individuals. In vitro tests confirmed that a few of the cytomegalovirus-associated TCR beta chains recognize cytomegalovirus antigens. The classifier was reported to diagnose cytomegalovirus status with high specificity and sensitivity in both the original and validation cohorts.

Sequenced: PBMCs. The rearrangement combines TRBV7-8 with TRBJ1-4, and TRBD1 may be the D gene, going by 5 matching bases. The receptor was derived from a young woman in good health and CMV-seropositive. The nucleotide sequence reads TGTGCCAGCAGCTCTACAGGTCGTGAAAAACTGTTTTTT. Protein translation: CASSSTGREKLFF.